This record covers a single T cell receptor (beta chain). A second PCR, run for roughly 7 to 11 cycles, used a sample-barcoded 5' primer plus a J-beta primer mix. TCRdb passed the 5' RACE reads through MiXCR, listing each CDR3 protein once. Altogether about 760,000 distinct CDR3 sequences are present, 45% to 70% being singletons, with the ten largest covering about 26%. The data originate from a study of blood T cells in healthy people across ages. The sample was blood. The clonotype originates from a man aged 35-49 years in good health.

The CDR3 here is CASSSSGAASYNEQFF. The CDR3 bases are TGTGCCAGCAGCTCCTCTGGGGCAGCCTCCTACAATGAGCAGTTCTTC. The gene calls are TRBV11-2 and TRBJ2-1; D may be TRBD1 (5 bases). Germline V CDR1 and CDR2: SGHAT, FQNNGV. This CDR3 is 16 amino acids long. Trimming cost V 4 bases and J 0 bases, with 13 bases left between them.